These 22 T cell receptor beta chains originate from one sample sequenced in a study of OX40 agonist ivuxolimab in advanced cancers. Data came from immunoSEQ multiplex PCR; TCRdb stores just in-frame clones and leaves some out. The repertoire holds 60,000 to 80,000 clones, 92% seen once, with roughly 0.45% in the top ten. The source was CD4+ or CD8+ T cells sorted from blood, collected in a trial of the OX40 agonist ivuxolimab. The receptors shown here come from an adult with an advanced solid tumor such as melanoma, head and neck, liver or kidney cancer.

The rearrangement links TRBV30 to TRBJ2-1; TRBD2 is a possible D gene (6 bases). Germline CDR1 and CDR2: GTSNPN and SVGIG (reference sequence). The V end was cut by 0 bases, the J end by 5 bases, with 11 bases between. CDR3 size: 14 residues. The CDR3 spells CAWSVGWGDNEQFF. The CDR3, as DNA: TGTGCCTGGAGTGTAGGTTGGGGGGACAATGAGCAGTTCTTC.

The rearrangement uses TRBV2 and TRBJ2-3, with a weak D call TRBD2 (5 bases). The CDR3 length is 14 residues. Germline CDR1 and CDR2: SNHLY and FYNNEI. The ends were cut back, 4 bases at V and 2 bases at J, with 10 bases in the middle. This CDR3 is CASSVASPTDTQYF. The CDR3 region has the DNA TGTGCCAGCAGTGTAGCTAGCCCCACAGATACGCAGTATTTT.

The chain combines TRBV11-1 with TRBJ2-3; TRBD2 aligns across 8 bases. The CDR3 is 16 residues long. V was clipped by 5 bases and J by 4 bases; unmatched bases: 11. CDR1 and CDR2 (germline): SGHAT, FQDESV (reference sequence). CDR3 amino acids: CASSHNPGLVSDTQYF. Here the CDR3 DNA reads TGTGCCAGCAGCCACAATCCGGGACTAGTATCAGATACGCAGTATTTT.

The sample holds one count of this clone. The chain joins TRBV9 to TRBJ2-1; no clear D. This CDR3 comprises 14 residues. Germline V gives CDR1 SGDLS, CDR2 YYNGEE. V lost 0 bases to trimming and J lost 7 bases, with 11 bases between them. CDR3 coding DNA: TGTGCCAGCAGCGTAGTAGGCCAATTTAATGAGCAGTTCTTC. Translation gives CASSVVGQFNEQFF.

The chain has TRBV6-6 and TRBJ1-6, with 7 nucleotides matching TRBD1. This CDR3 is built from 15 residues. V shed 6 bases, J shed 9 bases, and the junction held 11 bases outside the gene matches. Germline lookup yields CDR1 MNHNY and CDR2 SVGAGI (reference sequence). CDR3 sequence reads: CASRKQDRVASPLHF. CDR3 sequence (DNA): TGTGCCAGCAGGAAACAAGACAGGGTCGCTTCACCCCTCCACTTT.

The rearrangement joins TRBV7-2 to TRBJ1-3, with a possible D match to TRBD1 (5 bases). CDR1 is SGHTA and CDR2 is FQGNSA in the germline V gene. CDR3 length: 14 residues. Trimming took 2 bases from V and 4 from J, leaving 9 bases between them. As DNA, the CDR3 is TGTGCCAGCAGCTTACAGGGAACCGGAAACACCATATATTTT. It yields the protein CASSLQGTGNTIYF. Variable domain in full (rest from reference TRBV7-2 and TRBJ1-3): GAGVSQSPSNKVTEKGKDVELRCDPISGHTALYWYRQSLGQGLEFLIYFQGNSAPDKSGLPSDRFSAERTGGSVSTLTIQRTQQEDSAVYLCASSLQGTGNTIYFGEGSWLTVV.

J is TRBJ2-1 and V is TRBV7-8; weak D call: TRBD1 (5 bases). The CDR3 is made up of 15 amino acids. CDR1 and CDR2 from the germline V gene are SGHVS and FQNEAQ. Trimming pared 5 bases from V and 0 bases from J, leaving 11 bases between. CDR3 sequence reads: CASSARTSSYNEQFF. The CDR3 DNA reads TGTGCCAGCAGCGCCCGGACAAGCTCCTACAATGAGCAGTTCTTC.

This chain connects TRBV5-1 to TRBJ2-1; D is undetermined. Germline V gives CDR1 SGHRS, CDR2 YFSETQ. This CDR3 comprises 14 residues. V dropped 0 bases and J dropped 2 bases, with 6 bases sitting between them. The CDR3 nucleotides read TGCGCCAGCAGCTTGGATACAGCCTACAATGAGCAGTTCTTC. This gives the protein CASSLDTAYNEQFF. Filled out from reference TRBV5-1 and TRBJ2-1, the complete variable domain reads KAGVTQTPRYLIKTRGQQVTLSCSPISGHRSVSWYQQTPGQGLQFLFEYFSETQRNKGNFPGRFSGRQFSNSRSEMNVSTLELGDSALYLCASSLDTAYNEQFFGPGTRLTVL.

V usage is TRBV2 and J usage is TRBJ2-5; 11 bases are a match to TRBD2. Trimming at V came to 6 bases and at J to 7 bases, leaving 4 bases not matched to a gene. The CDR3 extends over 13 amino acids. Germline V gene lookup returns CDR1 SNHLY and CDR2 FYNNEI. CDR3 region: CASRASGRWTQYF. The CDR3 DNA reads TGTGCCAGCAGGGCTAGCGGGAGGTGGACCCAGTACTTC.

The J gene is TRBJ1-5, the V gene TRBV10-2; 7 positions match TRBD1. CDR3 length: 15 residues. With V trimmed by 6 bases and J by 4 bases, 9 bases remained unmatched. Germline-derived CDR1 and CDR2 are WSHSY and SAAADI. CDR3 bases: TGCGCCAGCAGACTAGACAGGGCCACTAATCAGCCCCAGCATTTT. It yields the protein CASRLDRATNQPQHF.

This chain links TRBV29-1 with TRBJ2-2; D is unclear. The CDR3 runs to 12 residues. V gave up 3 bases and J gave up 3 bases, with 5 bases separating them. The V gene's germline CDR1 is SQVTM and CDR2 ANQGSEA. The CDR3 is CSVEYDTGELFF. Written as DNA, the CDR3 is TGCAGCGTTGAGTATGACACCGGGGAGCTGTTTTTT.

The rearrangement joins TRBV27 to TRBJ2-7, with D hard to call. The germline V and J ends were trimmed by 1 base and 3 bases, with 19 bases remaining between them. CDR3 length: 17 residues. Germline V gene lookup returns CDR1 MNHEY and CDR2 SMNVEV (reference sequence). CDR3 region: CASSLFRLPATNYEQYF. The CDR3 DNA sequence: TGTGCCAGCAGTTTATTCCGCCTTCCCGCCACCAACTACGAGCAGTACTTC.

The V gene is TRBV18, the J gene TRBJ1-5; unclear D gene. V was clipped by 2 bases and J by 4 bases, with 9 bases between them. Germline CDR1 reads KGHSH; CDR2 reads LQKENI. The CDR3 length is 14 residues. The CDR3 DNA reads TGTGCCAGCTCACCAACGGGAGAAAATCAGCCCCAGCATTTT. It translates to CASSPTGENQPQHF. The whole variable domain, remainder taken from reference TRBV18 and TRBJ1-5, is NAGVMQNPRHLVRRRGQEARLRCSPMKGHSHVYWYRQLPEEGLKFMVYLQKENIIDESGMPKERFSAEFPKEGPSILRIQQVVRGDSAAYFCASSPTGENQPQHFGDGTRLSIL.

Worth noting for this clone: A junction boundary mismatches the germline segment, possibly from a read error. The chain couples TRBV19 to TRBJ2-1; 11 bases are shared with TRBD2. The V gene's germline CDR1 is LNHDA and CDR2 SQIVND (reference sequence). The CDR3 is made up of 15 amino acids. CDR3 protein: CASSFLAGGYNKQFF. In nucleotides, the CDR3 is TGTGCCAGTAGTTTCCTAGCGGGAGGCTACAATAAGCAGTTCTTC.

This chain joins TRBV30 and TRBJ2-1; either TRBD1 or TRBD2 may supply D (5 bases each). V shed 5 bases and J shed 3 bases, with 14 bases lying between them. The CDR3 runs 14 residues. Germline-derived CDR1 and CDR2 are GTSNPN and SVGIG (reference sequence). CDR3 DNA sequence: TGTGCCTGGGGGACCGGGGTAAGCTACAATGAGCAGTTCTTC. Encoded protein: CAWGTGVSYNEQFF.

The rearrangement joins TRBV6-5 to TRBJ1-5, with D unclear. CDR1 and CDR2 (germline): MNHEY, SVGAGI. Trimming removed 6 bases at V and 7 bases at J, with 19 bases between. The CDR3 covers 15 residues. The CDR3 is CASRSQSGSNQPQHF. CDR3 coding DNA: TGTGCCAGCAGGTCACAGTCGGGGAGTAACCAGCCCCAGCATTTT.

CDR3 DNA: TGCGCCAGCAGCCAATCCGGGACAGCCTATGGCTACACCTTC. Translation: CASSQSGTAYGYTF. The V gene is TRBV4-1, the J gene TRBJ1-2; 7 bases map to TRBD1. The junction had 4 bases not matched to a gene; V was cut back by 2 bases and J by 4 bases. The CDR3 covers 14 residues. CDR1 and CDR2 (germline): MGHRA, YSYEKL.

The chain recombines TRBV30 with TRBJ1-6, with a tentative D call TRBD1 (5 bases). The CDR3 runs 12 residues. Germline-derived CDR1 and CDR2 are GTSNPN and SVGIG (reference sequence). V was clipped by 2 bases and J by 7 bases, with 6 bases between them. The CDR3 reads CAWSPGNSPLHF. The CDR3 DNA reads as TGTGCCTGGAGTCCAGGGAATTCACCCCTCCACTTT.

This chain links TRBV10-1 with TRBJ2-1; no reliable D call. Trimming shortened V by 2 bases and J by 9 bases, and 14 bases separated the two germline ends. The CDR3 runs to 14 residues. Germline V CDR1 and CDR2: WNHNN, SYGVQD (reference sequence). The CDR3 region has the DNA TGCGCCAGCAGTGAGGGGGATACCCATAGTGAGCAGTTCTTC. It codes for CASSEGDTHSEQFF.

This chain joins TRBV19 and TRBJ2-7, with D possibly called TRBD1 or TRBD2 (5 bases each). Germline V lookup: CDR1 LNHDA, CDR2 SQIVND (reference sequence). CDR3 length: 15 amino acids. V was shortened by 4 bases and J by 1 base, with 14 bases between the two germline ends. The CDR3, as DNA: TGTGCCAGTAGTAGGAGAGGGACGAGTTCCTACGAGCAGTACTTC. Translation gives CASSRRGTSSYEQYF.

The gene calls are TRBV6-6 and TRBJ2-7; tentative D call: TRBD1 (6 bases). Germline V gives CDR1 MNHNY, CDR2 SVGAGI (reference sequence). Trimming shortened V by 4 bases and J by 7 bases, and 11 bases separated the two germline ends. CDR3 length: 12 residues. The CDR3, as DNA: TGTGCCAGCAGTTCACAGGGAACTGAGCAGTACTTC. Translation gives CASSSQGTEQYF.

The chain uses TRBV16 and TRBJ1-4; D perhaps matches TRBD1 (5 bases). Trimming removed 4 bases at V and 0 bases at J, with 9 bases between. CDR3 size: 15 residues. CDR1 and CDR2 from the germline V gene are KGHSY and FQNENV. CDR3 nucleotides: TGTGCCAGCAGCCTTTTGACAGCAACTAATGAAAAACTGTTTTTT. The encoded protein is CASSLLTATNEKLFF.